This T cell receptor beta chain is from a study of T cells in Graves' hyperthyroidism and ophthalmopathy (dated by TCRdb to 2018 to 2020). Broadly, across the study: Peripheral blood was collected at initial diagnosis, before any treatment. TCR V-J signatures able to tell the groups apart were searched for in a discovery cohort of 90 to 100 patients, of whom more than 40 had Graves' ophthalmopathy and 55 to 65 had stable Graves' hyperthyroidism. Prospective prediction of ophthalmopathy was tested in an independent validation cohort consisting of 18 to 20 hyperthyroidism patients and about 17 patients who later progressed to ophthalmopathy. The 90 to 100 discovery patients were randomly split 7:3 into training and test sets. The study also compared thyroid tissue and blood T-cell repertoires from roughly 6 Graves' hyperthyroidism patients. Once sampling was done, hyperthyroidism patients were given methimazole at a starting dose of 30 mg daily, whereas ophthalmopathy patients were given high-dose intravenous methylprednisolone. The paper describes TCR Vbeta CDR3 sequencing of 135 peripheral blood samples, made up of roughly 40 ophthalmopathy patients, roughly 75 hyperthyroidism patients and roughly 17 progressor patients. What the work shows at the level of the full study, not this receptor alone: In validation, progression to ophthalmopathy was predicted by the model with around 70% sensitivity and nearly 75% specificity, a median of about 6.4 months before onset. No statistical method was used to set the sample size in advance, and investigators knew the group allocation. Most expanded thyroid clonotypes (frequency above 0.001) were also detected in blood, suggesting blood repertoires may reflect thyroid immune responses. A model built on a 13 V-J signature distinguished ophthalmopathy from stable hyperthyroidism, reaching 87.88% sensitivity and about 81% specificity in cross-validation and 80%/75% in testing.

The hyperthyroidism patients were between 18 and 65 years old and newly diagnosed, with a disease duration of less than 2 months. Exclusion was applied to patients with uncontrolled infections, other autoimmune diseases, pregnancy or lactation. Diagnoses relied on clinical symptoms, serum thyroxine and TRAb, thyroid ultrasound and orbital computed tomography. Blood from progressor patients was collected at the time of first diagnosis with hyperthyroidism, before any ophthalmopathy symptoms had appeared. PBMCs were isolated from more than 9 ml of fresh peripheral blood by Ficoll-Paque density gradient centrifugation. Patients classed as progressors first received a Graves' hyperthyroidism diagnosis and then went on to develop ophthalmopathy during follow-up. Total RNA was extracted with Trizol reagent, and quality was checked on an Agilent 2100 Bioanalyzer. As for this clonotype: The antigen this receptor binds is unknown. No base quality information exists; no much larger clone differs at one position.

CDR1 KGHDR and CDR2 SFDVKD are derived from the germline V gene. The CDR3 runs 12 residues from the cysteine to the phenylalanine. The kept DNA is CDR3 alone, 36 bases in frame from the first base. Trimming takes 2 bases from V and 8 bases from J, and the germline ends sit 8 bases apart. The TCR beta CDR3 regions were amplified from RNA transcripts. The TCR CDR3 was subjected to a first round of RT-PCR using the HTBI primer set and the Qiagen OneStep RT-PCR kit. A second multiplex PCR round built the libraries, followed by size selection and purification. Sequencing of the libraries was done on an Illumina HiSeq2000 using paired-end 100 bp reads. In the authors' own workflow: SOAPnuke was used to process the raw data, with reads discarded if the reads contained adapters or uncalled bases, had a mean Phred below 15, or lacked an exact constant-primer or identifier match. High-quality paired reads were merged with COPE v1.2.5, and unique nucleotide sequences were defined as clonotypes. Clonotypes were aligned to IMGT TRBV, TRBD and TRBJ reference segments using MiTCR v1.1. Analysis was restricted to V-J combinations with a frequency above 0.0001, which covered over 98% of repertoires. The TCS score was defined as F50 (clonal expansion) divided by E x V (chaos), with BLOSUM62-based TCRdist calculated between CDR3 peptides within each V-J. Welch's t-statistics and random forest reduced 514 V-J features to roughly 13, which were used in a naive Bayes classifier (R e1071). TCRdb's own reprocessing of the public reads used fastp at Q25 and MiXCR and kept productive beta chains. CDR3 protein duplicates are merged, each entry listing the most common genes and DNA. The V and J calls shown here were made by TCRdb, not taken from the authors' results. The sample yields some 600,000 distinct CDR3 sequences; over 11% were counted once. The ten largest clones capture more than 5% of the sample.

The receptor was derived from a woman in her twenties or thirties with Graves' hyperthyroidism that later progressed to Graves' ophthalmopathy. The rearranged chain carries TRBV24-1 and TRBJ1-2, with the D segment identity uncertain. The sample taken for sequencing was blood. The CDR3 loop reads CATSDYQRGYTF. The nucleotide sequence is given as TGTGCCACCAGTGATTACCAGCGGGGCTACACCTTC.